A single sample gave rise to the 12 T cell receptor beta chains below, sequenced in a study of CXCR3-negative and CXCR3-positive naive CD8 T cells. Libraries were UMI-labeled 5' RACE TRB cDNA. TCRdb reprocessed the 5' RACE reads; each CDR3 protein has one entry and no DNA is given. Its table records 100,000 to 150,000 distinct CDR3 sequences. The material sequenced was naive CXCR3- CD8+ T cells from blood. The subset is: CD45RO-CCR7+CD27+CD95- naive CD8+ T cells lacking CXCR3 (TNR3-). The receptors here all came from a human donor in good health. Some clones in this sample may be carry-over from other donors' samples.

The rearrangement joins TRBV3-1 to TRBJ2-1. The germline gives CDR1 LGHDT, CDR2 YNNKEL (reference sequence). The CDR3 length is 18 residues. The CDR3 region is CASSQERIPASSYNEQFF.

The V call is TRBV29-1, the J call TRBJ2-2; no DNA is available, so the TRBD1 call from TCRdb remains unchecked. The length of the CDR3 is 12 residues. The V gene's germline CDR1 is SQVTM and CDR2 ANQGSEA. Here the CDR3 reads CSVRTGPGELFF.

The genes are TRBV7-6 and TRBJ2-7; lacking DNA, the TRBD2 call made by TCRdb goes unchecked. CDR1 is SGHVS, CDR2 FNYEAQ, per germline. There are 17 residues in the CDR3. CDR3 region: CASSSRLAGTSSYEQYF.

This chain uses TRBV3-1 with TRBJ2-3; TCRdb outputs TRBD2, but without DNA this stays unchecked. The germline V gene encodes CDR1 LGHDT and CDR2 YNNKEL (reference sequence). This CDR3 spans 17 amino acids. CDR3 protein: CASSQGDYMFGTDTQYF.

The J gene is TRBJ1-2, the V gene TRBV19. CDR3 size: 14 residues. The germline V gene encodes CDR1 LNHDA and CDR2 SQIVND (reference sequence). This CDR3 reads CASSIARLGYGYTF. The full variable domain, completed using reference TRBV19 and TRBJ1-2, is DGGITQSPKYLFRKEGQNVTLSCEQNLNHDAMYWYRQDPGQGLRLIYYSQIVNDFQKGDIAEGYSVSREKKESFPLTVTSAQKNPTAFYLCASSIARLGYGYTFGSGTRLTVV.

This rearrangement joins TRBV10-3 to TRBJ1-1. CDR1 ENHRY and CDR2 SYGVKD come from the germline V gene. The CDR3 contains 14 residues. CDR3 protein: CAISESGPPTEAFF.

The V call is TRBV2, the J call TRBJ2-3; TCRdb indicates TRBD1, and absent DNA this call remains unverified. This CDR3 comprises 14 residues. CDR1 and CDR2 (germline): SNHLY, FYNNEI. The CDR3 here is CASSIAGGLDTQYF.

J is TRBJ2-7 and V is TRBV5-1; TCRdb selects TRBD1, and the lack of DNA leaves this call unchecked. Germline CDR1 is SGHRS and CDR2 is YFSETQ. The CDR3 sequence is 15 residues long. The CDR3 region is CASRHPGQGIYEQYF.

The chain uses TRBV11-2 and TRBJ1-5. Germline assignment: CDR1 SGHAT and CDR2 FQNNGV. The CDR3 loop spans 15 amino acids. The chain's CDR3 is CASSLAQGGNQPQHF. The full variable domain, rest sourced from reference TRBV11-2 and TRBJ1-5, is EAGVAQSPRYKIIEKRQSVAFWCNPISGHATLYWYQQILGQGPKLLIQFQNNGVVDDSQLPKDRFSAERLKGVDSTLKIQPAKLEDSAVYLCASSLAQGGNQPQHFGDGTRLSIL.

This sequence joins TRBV5-4 and TRBJ1-1. This CDR3 contains 13 residues. The germline gives CDR1 SGHNT, CDR2 YYREEE (reference sequence). CDR3 protein: CASSLVRNTEAFF. The variable domain in full, completed from reference TRBV5-4 and TRBJ1-1, reads ETGVTQSPTHLIKTRGQQVTLRCSSQSGHNTVSWYQQALGQGPQFIFQYYREEENGRGNFPPRFSGLQFPNYSSELNVNALELDDSALYLCASSLVRNTEAFFGQGTRLTVV.

The chain has TRBV7-6 and TRBJ2-1. CDR3 size: 13 residues. Germline V gives CDR1 SGHVS, CDR2 FNYEAQ. The CDR3 protein is CASSLSVYNEQFF.

V usage is TRBV3-1 and J usage is TRBJ2-5; TCRdb lists TRBD1, though no DNA is available to test this call. The CDR3 covers 14 residues. The germline V gene encodes CDR1 LGHDT and CDR2 YNNKEL (reference sequence). The CDR3: CASSLGTGHETQYF.